These 12 T cell receptor beta chains share one sample of origin, sequenced in a study of blood T cell repertoires in COVID-19. Data came from immunoSEQ multiplex PCR; TCRdb stores just in-frame clones and leaves some out. The sample carries hundreds of thousands of clones, around four fifths recorded once. The sequenced sample was peripheral blood. Source of these receptors: a man aged 40-49 years with acute or convalescent COVID-19.

This chain connects TRBV6-5 to TRBJ1-2; D perhaps matches TRBD1 (6 bases). Germline V gene lookup returns CDR1 MNHEY and CDR2 SVGAGI. V gave up 2 bases and J gave up 5 bases, with 12 bases separating them. The CDR3 spans 14 residues. The CDR3 loop reads CASSYTTGWYGYTF. The CDR3 DNA follows: TGTGCCAGCAGTTACACTACAGGGTGGTATGGCTACACCTTC.

The chain combines TRBV3-1 (or the pseudogene TRBV3-2) with TRBJ2-1; 14 bases are shared with TRBD2. V dropped 4 bases and J dropped 1; count of bases not matched to a gene: 9. Germline V gene data show CDR1 as LGHDT and CDR2 as YNNKEL (reference sequence). This CDR3 has 19 residues. CDR3 residues: CASSPWGTSGSSSYNEQFF. CDR3 sequence (DNA): TGTGCCAGCAGCCCCTGGGGGACTAGCGGGAGTAGTTCCTACAATGAGCAGTTCTTC.

The chain links TRBV7-9 to TRBJ1-1; D possibly corresponds to TRBD1 (6 bases). V shed 0 bases and J shed 1 base, with 9 bases lying between them. There are 15 residues in the CDR3. Germline-derived CDR1 and CDR2 are SEHNR and FQNEAQ (reference sequence). The CDR3 region is CASSLASGANTEAFF. CDR3 bases: TGTGCCAGCAGCTTAGCATCAGGGGCGAACACTGAAGCTTTCTTT.

The rearrangement links TRBV30 to TRBJ2-2, with TRBD2 matching over 11 bases. V gave up 2 bases and J gave up 7 bases; unmatched junction bases: 6. CDR1 and CDR2 from the germline V gene are GTSNPN and SVGIG (reference sequence). The CDR3 runs 15 residues. The CDR3 DNA is TGTGCCTGGAGTCCGACTAGCGGGATGGGCGGGGAGCTGTTTTTT. Translated, it gives CAWSPTSGMGGELFF.

This clone was seen a few times. The chain uses TRBV20-1 and TRBJ1-2; D not resolved. Germline values: CDR1 DFQATT, CDR2 SNEGSKA (reference sequence). Trimming removed 0 bases at V and 5 bases at J, with 4 bases between. The CDR3 is made up of 11 amino acids. CDR3 DNA: TGCAGTGCTAGAGATACATATGGCTACACCTTC. It yields the protein CSARDTYGYTF.

The rearrangement joins TRBV16 to TRBJ2-3; tentative D call: TRBD1 (6 bases). Germline-derived CDR1 and CDR2 are KGHSY and FQNENV. CDR3 size: 15 residues. V lost 2 bases, J lost 3 bases, and 12 bases lay in between. The CDR3, as DNA: TGTGCCAGCAGCCAAGTTAACAGGGAAACAGATACGCAGTATTTT. It encodes CASSQVNRETDTQYF. Full variable domain (missing parts from reference TRBV16 and TRBJ2-3): GEEVAQTPKHLVRGEGQKAKLYCAPIKGHSYVFWYQQVLKNEFKFLISFQNENVFDETGMPKERFSAKCLPNSPCSLEIQATKLEDSAVYFCASSQVNRETDTQYFGPGTRLTVL.

The table lists this clone with a few counts. J is TRBJ2-1 and V is TRBV7-9; 9 bases are shared with TRBD2. CDR1 and CDR2 (germline): SEHNR, FQNEAQ (reference sequence). The CDR3 loop spans 15 amino acids. V trimming: 6 bases; J trimming: 6 bases; junction bases outside the gene matches: 9. The CDR3 spells CASRRSSGKVNEQFF. The CDR3, as DNA: TGTGCCAGCAGACGATCTAGCGGGAAGGTCAATGAGCAGTTCTTC.

This chain uses TRBV5-1 with TRBJ2-7; a possible D gene is TRBD1 (6 bases). The germline CDR1 and CDR2 sequences are SGHRS and YFSETQ. The CDR3 covers 14 residues. V dropped 0 bases and J dropped 6 bases, with 13 bases sitting between them. CDR3 sequence: CASSLGVTGSEQYF. The CDR3 bases are TGCGCCAGCAGCTTGGGGGTAACAGGGAGCGAGCAGTACTTC.

The rearrangement uses TRBV28 and TRBJ2-3; 11 bases fit TRBD2. This CDR3 is 17 amino acids long. V shed 2 bases and J 5 bases; nucleotides not matched to a gene: 9. CDR1 is MDHEN, CDR2 SYDVKM, per germline. The CDR3 here is CASSLNLAGGPEDTQYF. The CDR3 coding sequence is TGTGCCAGCAGTTTAAATTTAGCGGGAGGGCCGGAAGATACGCAGTATTTT.

The chain combines TRBV7-3 with TRBJ1-6; TRBD1 matches 7 bases. J lost 6 bases, V lost 5 bases, and 4 bases had no gene match. The CDR3 extends over 14 amino acids. Germline V gene lookup returns CDR1 SGHTA and CDR2 FQGTGA. The DNA of the CDR3 is TGTGCCAGCAGCGCTGGGACAGCTAATTCACCCCTCCACTTT. This codes for CASSAGTANSPLHF.

The genes are TRBV4-2 and TRBJ1-5; D is perhaps TRBD1 (6 bases). The germline gives CDR1 LGHNA, CDR2 YNFKEQ. The CDR3 is 15 amino acids. V was clipped by 4 bases and J by 8 bases, with 18 bases between them. This chain's CDR3 is CASSPTGGQGKPQHF. DNA of the CDR3: TGTGCCAGCAGCCCCACGGGGGGGCAGGGAAAGCCCCAGCATTTT.

This clone showed up just a few times. The rearrangement uses TRBV6-5 and TRBJ1-2; weak D call: TRBD1 (5 bases). Germline values: CDR1 MNHEY, CDR2 SVGAGI. The germline V and J ends were trimmed by 5 bases and 7 bases, with 14 bases remaining between them. The CDR3 length is 13 residues. The CDR3 spells CASSLRGVFGYTF. CDR3 coding DNA: TGTGCCAGCAGTCTGCGGGGGGTTTTTGGCTACACCTTC.